This T cell receptor beta chain was identified during a study of shared clonotypes between healthy human individuals. Clones were read by immunoSEQ multiplex PCR, and TCRdb kept only the in-frame ones, dropping some. The data show roughly 300,000 clones, around 70% seen once. There are 17 residues in the CDR3. The J segment lost 2 bases and the V segment lost 5 bases, leaving 14 bases of the junction unmatched. CDR1 is GTSNPN and CDR2 is SVGIG in the germline V gene (reference sequence). This TCR was sampled from a man aged 30 to 45 in good health. This sequence joins TRBV30 and TRBJ2-3; 9 nucleotides line up with TRBD2. The specimen sequenced was memory CD4+ T cells sorted from blood. Regarding subset: CD45RA-negative fraction. CDR3 in DNA: TGTGCCTGGGGGTCTCCCCTCCTAGCGGGGATCACAGATACGCAGTATTTT. It encodes CAWGSPLLAGITDTQYF.